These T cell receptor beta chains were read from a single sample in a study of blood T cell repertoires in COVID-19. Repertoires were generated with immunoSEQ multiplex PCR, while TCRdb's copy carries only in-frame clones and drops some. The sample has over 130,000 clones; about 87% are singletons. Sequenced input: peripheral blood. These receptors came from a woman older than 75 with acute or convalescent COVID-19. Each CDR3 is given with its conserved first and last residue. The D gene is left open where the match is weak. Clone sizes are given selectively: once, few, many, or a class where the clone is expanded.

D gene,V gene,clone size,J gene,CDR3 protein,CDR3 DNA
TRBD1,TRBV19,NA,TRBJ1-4,CASSTGGVVNEKLFF,TGTGCCAGTTCCACAGGGGGGGTAGTGAATGAAAAACTGTTTTTT
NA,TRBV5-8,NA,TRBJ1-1,CASSYNLAPDRGTEAFF,TGTGCCAGCAGCTATAATTTAGCCCCCGATAGGGGCACTGAAGCTTTCTTT
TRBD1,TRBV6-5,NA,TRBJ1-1,CASSRGTANTEAFF,TGTGCCAGCAGTCGGGGGACAGCGAACACTGAAGCTTTCTTT
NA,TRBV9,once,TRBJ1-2,CASSVPLPQLYGYTF,TGTGCCAGCAGCGTACCTCTTCCCCAACTATATGGCTACACCTTC
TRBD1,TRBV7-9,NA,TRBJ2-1,CASSQGSRQGYNEQFF,TGTGCCAGCAGTCAGGGTTCGAGACAGGGGTACAATGAGCAGTTCTTC
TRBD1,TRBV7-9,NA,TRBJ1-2,CASSSGTGGIGYTF,TGTGCCAGCAGCTCCGGGACAGGGGGTATTGGCTACACCTTC
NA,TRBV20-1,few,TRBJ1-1,CSAQGDMWAFF,TGCAGTGCCCAAGGGGACATGTGGGCTTTCTTT
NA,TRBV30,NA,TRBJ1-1,CAWTPRGTEAFF,TGTGCCTGGACACCCCGGGGGACTGAAGCTTTCTTT
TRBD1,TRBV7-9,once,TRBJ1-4,CASSLLQGLNEKLFF,TGTGCCAGCAGCCTGTTACAGGGGCTTAATGAAAAACTGTTTTTT
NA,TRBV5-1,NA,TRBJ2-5,CASSLVNVQKETQYF,TGCGCCAGCAGCTTGGTTAATGTTCAGAAGGAGACCCAGTACTTC
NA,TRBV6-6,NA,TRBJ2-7,CASSYSTGLEQYF,TGTGCCAGCAGTTACTCAACCGGTCTCGAGCAGTACTTC
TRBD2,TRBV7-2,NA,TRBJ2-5,CASSSVGSGTSFYQETQYF,TGTGCCAGCAGCTCCGTGGGGTCCGGGACTAGCTTTTACCAAGAGACCCAGTACTTC
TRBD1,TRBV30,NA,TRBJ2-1,CAWRYWDRAYNEQFF,TGTGCCTGGAGGTACTGGGACAGGGCCTACAATGAGCAGTTCTTC